The 23 T cell receptor beta chains presented below share a single source sample, sequenced in a study of spatial heterogeneity in lung cancer. Time point reported: sample taken at primary tumor resection. The study sequenced unsorted whole RNA from tumor, nontumor lung or frozen PBMC. TCRdb itself ran the 5' RACE reads through MiXCR, one entry per CDR3 protein. The data contain roughly 46,000 distinct CDR3 sequences, roughly 10% of them singletons. This material consisted of PBMCs, taken at surgery. Receptors were obtained from a female donor with early-stage non-small cell lung cancer.

This clonotype is deemed medium-sized. The chain is built from TRBV9 and TRBJ2-3; D unclear. Germline V CDR1 and CDR2: SGDLS, YYNGEE. V lost 7 bases, J lost 6 bases, and 9 bases lay in between. This CDR3 has 11 amino acids. The CDR3 sequence: CASGYGDTQYF. The CDR3 DNA follows: TGTGCCAGCGGATATGGGGATACGCAGTATTTT.

Ten or more counts support this clonotype. The J gene is TRBJ1-2, the V gene TRBV7-2; D ambiguous. The germline V gene encodes CDR1 SGHTA and CDR2 FQGNSA. This CDR3 is 12 amino acids long. V lost 8 bases and J lost 2, with 9 bases in between. As DNA, the CDR3 is TGTGCCAGCGTCCTGCTCAACTATGGCTACACCTTC. Amino acid sequence: CASVLLNYGYTF.

This clonotype occurred a few times. The CDR3 nucleotides read TGTGCCATCAGTGACCAGGGAAGAAACACTGAAGCTTTCTTT. Translation gives CAISDQGRNTEAFF. The chain has TRBV10-3 and TRBJ1-1, with D perhaps matching TRBD1 (5 bases). Per germline, CDR1 ENHRY and CDR2 SYGVKD. Trimming left V 3 bases short and J 2 bases short, with 10 bases between. This CDR3 is 14 amino acids long.

This clonotype showed up many times. The chain recombines TRBV3-1 with TRBJ2-3, with 9 bases identical to TRBD2. Germline lookup yields CDR1 LGHDT and CDR2 YNNKEL (reference sequence). The CDR3 sequence is 15 residues long. The V and J ends lost 4 bases and 2 bases, in that order; junction bases with no gene match: 4. CDR3 bases: TGTGCCAGCAGCCGGCTAGCGGGACTCACAGATACGCAGTATTTT. Protein: CASSRLAGLTDTQYF.

This clonotype has ten or more counts. This rearrangement joins TRBV30 to TRBJ2-2, with TRBD2 matching over 8 bases. This CDR3 is built from 14 residues. Germline CDR1 is GTSNPN and CDR2 is SVGIG (reference sequence). The trim removed 0 bases at V and 7 bases at J, leaving 4 bases unmatched. The CDR3 region is CAWSVSAGGGELFF. The CDR3 DNA follows: TGTGCCTGGAGTGTGTCTGCGGGGGGCGGGGAGCTGTTTTTT.

The V and J genes are TRBV28 and TRBJ1-6; D is possibly TRBD1 (6 bases). In germline, CDR1 is MDHEN, CDR2 SYDVKM. V lost 4 bases and J lost 9, with 7 bases in between. The CDR3 totals 12 residues. This chain's CDR3 is CASSYRVSPLHF. DNA of the CDR3: TGTGCCAGCAGTTACAGGGTTTCACCCCTCCACTTT.

This clonotype has a handful of counts. The chain employs TRBV6-5 and TRBJ1-1, with TRBD1 matching over 7 bases. CDR3 size: 12 residues. Trimming took 2 bases from V and 8 from J; bases not matched to a gene: 2. The germline V gene encodes CDR1 MNHEY and CDR2 SVGAGI. Written as DNA, the CDR3 is TGTGCCAGCAGTTACGGAGGGGGCGAAGCTTTCTTT. Translating it yields CASSYGGGEAFF.

The CDR3 here is CAWSVGTVNGYTF. CDR3 in DNA: TGTGCCTGGAGTGTAGGGACAGTCAATGGCTACACCTTC. V usage is TRBV30 and J usage is TRBJ1-2; 7 positions agree with TRBD1. Germline lookup yields CDR1 GTSNPN and CDR2 SVGIG (reference sequence). The CDR3 has 13 residues. Unmatched junction bases numbered 4, after V lost 0 bases and J lost 6 bases.

This clonotype has just a few counts. This chain connects TRBV28 to TRBJ1-5; D gene ambiguous. V was cut by 3 bases and J by 4 bases, with 10 bases left in between. Per germline, CDR1 MDHEN and CDR2 SYDVKM. CDR3 length equals 14 residues. The CDR3 DNA sequence: TGTGCCAGCAGTTTCGGGGAGCGAAATCAGCCCCAGCATTTT. Translating gives CASSFGERNQPQHF.

The V call is TRBV28, the J call TRBJ1-1; tentative D call: TRBD1 (6 bases). Trimming took 4 bases from V and 4 from J, leaving 13 bases between them. CDR3 size: 14 residues. Germline CDR1 and CDR2: MDHEN and SYDVKM. CDR3 DNA sequence: TGTGCCAGCAGTTCAGGGGCTACGAGCACTGAAGCTTTCTTT. Its translation: CASSSGATSTEAFF.

This clonotype occurred a few times. The rearrangement uses TRBV10-3 and TRBJ2-5, with D perhaps TRBD2 (6 bases). CDR3 size: 15 residues. Trimming removed 3 bases at V and 3 bases at J, with 14 bases between. CDR1 and CDR2 from the germline V gene are ENHRY and SYGVKD. The CDR3 protein is CAISDRTINEETQYF. The DNA for the CDR3 is TGTGCCATCAGTGATCGGACTATAAACGAAGAGACCCAGTACTTC.

This clonotype has just a few counts. The rearrangement joins TRBV9 to TRBJ2-7; a weak D match, TRBD2 (7 bases). V lost 3 bases and J 7 bases, leaving 20 bases between the germline ends. The germline V gene has CDR1 SGDLS and CDR2 YYNGEE. The CDR3 extends over 15 amino acids. CDR3 residues: CASSADGGARGEQYF. The CDR3 DNA reads TGTGCCAGCAGCGCCGATGGGGGGGCGCGCGGAGAGCAGTACTTC.

This clonotype has a count of ten or more. The chain joins TRBV5-1 to TRBJ1-2, with D hard to call. CDR3 length: 14 amino acids. V was shortened by 3 bases and J by 3 bases, with 12 bases between the two germline ends. Germline CDR1 is SGHRS and CDR2 is YFSETQ. CDR3 amino acids: CASSSGESDYGYTF. Here the CDR3 DNA reads TGCGCCAGCAGCTCCGGGGAAAGCGACTATGGCTACACCTTC.

V is TRBV6-6 and J is TRBJ2-7; 12 bases line up with TRBD1. The CDR3 has 15 amino acids. The germline CDR1 and CDR2 sequences are MNHNY and SVGAGI (reference sequence). The V and J ends lost 2 bases and 7 bases, in that order; junction bases with no gene match: 6. The CDR3 region has the DNA TGTGCCAGCAGTTACGCGGGACAGGGGGCGGGTGAGCAGTACTTC. It is translated as CASSYAGQGAGEQYF.

This chain joins TRBV9 and TRBJ2-5; D is unclear. Germline V gene data show CDR1 as SGDLS and CDR2 as YYNGEE. The CDR3 totals 14 residues. Trimming removed 4 bases at V and 4 bases at J, with 14 bases between. The CDR3 bases are TGTGCCAGCAGCACGACCTTTGGTTTAGAGACCCAGTACTTC. It encodes CASSTTFGLETQYF.

This chain links TRBV6-1 with TRBJ2-5; D gene ambiguous. Trimming shortened V by 1 base and J by 5 bases, and 17 bases separated the two germline ends. The CDR3 loop spans 16 amino acids. Germline V lookup: CDR1 MNHNS, CDR2 SASEGT. CDR3 protein: CASSEGRTKRNETQYF. Written as DNA, the CDR3 is TGTGCCAGCAGTGAAGGCAGGACGAAGAGGAACGAGACCCAGTACTTC.

CDR3 in amino acids: CASSEMRREQYF. The CDR3 region has the DNA TGTGCCAGCAGTGAGATGAGGCGCGAGCAGTACTTC. The genes are TRBV2 and TRBJ2-7; D remains ambiguous. This CDR3 is built from 12 residues. V was clipped by 3 bases and J by 6 bases, with 9 bases between them. Germline V gives CDR1 SNHLY, CDR2 FYNNEI.

This clonotype was counted only a few times. V is TRBV19 and J is TRBJ1-1; D gene ambiguous. Per the germline V gene, CDR1 is LNHDA and CDR2 is SQIVND (reference sequence). CDR3 length: 13 amino acids. Trimming left V 5 bases short and J 0 bases short, with 7 bases between. The CDR3 here is CASSPEMNTEAFF. The CDR3 coding sequence is TGTGCCAGTAGTCCCGAGATGAACACTGAAGCTTTCTTT.

The V and J genes are TRBV18 and TRBJ1-3, with D maybe TRBD1 (6 bases). This CDR3 spans 16 amino acids. Germline V lookup: CDR1 KGHSH, CDR2 LQKENI. With 6 bases removed from V and 0 bases from J, the gap between germline ends came to 15 bases. The CDR3 region is CASSLQGSSSGNTIYF. CDR3 nucleotides: TGTGCCAGCTCGCTACAGGGATCAAGCTCTGGAAACACCATATATTTT.

The rearrangement joins TRBV4-2 to TRBJ2-7; 7 bases align to TRBD1. The junction had 7 bases not matched to a gene; V was cut back by 1 base and J by 4 bases. This CDR3 region has 15 residues. The V gene's germline CDR1 is LGHNA and CDR2 YNFKEQ. CDR3 coding DNA: TGTGCCAGCAGCCAAGGCGTCACAGGGGATTACGAGCAGTACTTC. Protein: CASSQGVTGDYEQYF.

The gene calls are TRBV12-3 or TRBV12-4 and TRBJ2-1, with 8 bases identical to TRBD2. J lost 9 bases, V lost 5 bases, and 15 bases had no gene match. This CDR3 is built from 16 residues. CDR3 sequence: CASSPQLAATTIEQFF. The CDR3, as DNA: TGTGCCAGCAGTCCCCAACTAGCGGCGACTACAATTGAGCAGTTCTTC.

This clonotype showed up many times. The chain has TRBV4-2 and TRBJ1-2; D is unclear. CDR1 and CDR2 (germline): LGHNA, YNFKEQ. This CDR3 comprises 14 residues. With 4 bases removed from V and 0 bases from J, the gap between germline ends came to 9 bases. The CDR3 region has the DNA TGTGCCAGCAGCCGGACGGGAGCTAACTATGGCTACACCTTC. This codes for CASSRTGANYGYTF.

The V gene is TRBV11-2, the J gene TRBJ2-7, with no clear D. The CDR3 contains 13 residues. Germline V CDR1 and CDR2: SGHAT, FQNNGV. V lost 1 base and J lost 6, with 10 bases in between. The CDR3 region is CASSLVGVGEQYF. As DNA, the CDR3 is TGTGCCAGCAGCTTAGTTGGGGTAGGCGAGCAGTACTTC.